Sequencing of this T cell receptor (beta chain) was carried out in a study of CD8+CD57+ T cells in acquired aplastic anemia. Across the study: DNA per sorted CD4+ or CD8+ sample ranged roughly 0.17 to 27.4 ug, averaging approximately 3.1 ug. The study obtained about 10.8 million reads on average for CD4+ cells from healthy donors. Study conclusions and caveats: Patients were compared with controls for CD8+ Simpson's diversity, and no significant difference emerged. In common between the patients and the controls were some 28 CD8+ CDR3 sequences.

Germline CDR1 LNHDA, CDR2 SQIVND (reference sequence). Trimming stripped 7 bases from V and 6 bases from J, with 21 bases between. This CDR3 has 15 amino acids. The table lists this clonotype with many counts. Its target is unknown. The template used for profiling TCR beta VDJ and CDR3 was genomic DNA. MiXCR was run by TCRdb on the reads, yielding one entry per CDR3 protein. The table records 100,000 to 150,000 distinct CDR3 sequences, 48% of them present only once. The V and J genes are TRBV19 and TRBJ1-2, with D tentatively TRBD1 (5 bases). Source material: sorted CD4+, CD8+, or CD8+CD57+ T cells (not recorded which) from PBMCs. This clonotype was sampled from a human donor in good health, serving as a control. The CDR3 DNA reads TGTGCCAGTACCCCTAGGGGCAGGGAGCAGGATGGCTACACCTTC. Amino acids: CASTPRGREQDGYTF.